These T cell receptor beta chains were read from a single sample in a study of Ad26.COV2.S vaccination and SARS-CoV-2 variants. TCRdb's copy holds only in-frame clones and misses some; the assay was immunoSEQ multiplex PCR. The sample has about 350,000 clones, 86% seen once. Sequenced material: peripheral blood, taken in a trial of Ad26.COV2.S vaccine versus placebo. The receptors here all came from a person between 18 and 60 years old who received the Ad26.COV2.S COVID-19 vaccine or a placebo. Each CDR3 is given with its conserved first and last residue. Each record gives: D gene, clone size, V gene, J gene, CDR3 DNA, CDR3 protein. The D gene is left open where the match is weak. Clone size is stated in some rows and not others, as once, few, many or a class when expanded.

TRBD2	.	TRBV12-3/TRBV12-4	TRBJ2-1	TGTGCCAGCAGCATTAGCGGGGTAATTAAGCAGTTCTTC	CASSISGVIKQFF
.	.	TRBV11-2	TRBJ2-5	TGTGCCAGCAGCGTTATAGCAGAGACCCAGTACTTC	CASSVIAETQYF
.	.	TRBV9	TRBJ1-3	TGTGCCAGCAGCGCCCAGCTAGCCTCCTCTGGAAACACCATATATTTT	CASSAQLASSGNTIYF
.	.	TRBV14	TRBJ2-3	TGTGCCAGCAGCCAAGTTGGGCGGGATACGCAGTATTTT	CASSQVGRDTQYF
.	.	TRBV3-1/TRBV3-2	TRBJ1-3	TGTGCCAGCAGCCAAAACCCTGGAAACACCATATATTTT	CASSQNPGNTIYF
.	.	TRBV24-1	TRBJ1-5	TGTGCCACCAGTGATATTGGGGCGGGCAATCAGCCCCAGCATTTT	CATSDIGAGNQPQHF
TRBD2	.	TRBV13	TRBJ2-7	TGTGCCAGCAGCTTAGGAAGCGGGAGGGCCGGCGAGCAGTACTTC	CASSLGSGRAGEQYF
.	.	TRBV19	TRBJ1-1	TGTGCCAGTAGTATAGATCTCGCAGGTCTGACTGAAGCTTTCTTT	CASSIDLAGLTEAFF
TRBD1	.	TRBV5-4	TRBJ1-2	TGTGCCAGCAGCTTTAACAGGGGAGGCGGCTACACCTTC	CASSFNRGGGYTF
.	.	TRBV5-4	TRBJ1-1	TGTGCCAGCAGCAGACTAGGCACTGAAGCTTTCTTT	CASSRLGTEAFF
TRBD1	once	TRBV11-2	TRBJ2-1	TGTGCCAGCAGCGCGAGGACAGGGGTCAATGAGCAGTTCTTC	CASSARTGVNEQFF
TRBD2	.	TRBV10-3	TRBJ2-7	TGTGCCATCAGTGACGCGGGACTAGCGGGAGCCTACGAGCAGTACTTC	CAISDAGLAGAYEQYF
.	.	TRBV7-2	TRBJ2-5	TGTGCCAGCAGCTCCTACAGTACAGAGACCCAGTACTTC	CASSSYSTETQYF
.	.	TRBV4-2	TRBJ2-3	TGTGCCAGCAGCCAAAATTCTGGCGGGGGCACAGATACGCAGTATTTT	CASSQNSGGGTDTQYF
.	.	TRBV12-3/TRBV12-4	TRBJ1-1	TGTGCCAGCAGCGGCTTCTCCGAAGCTTTCTTT	CASSGFSEAFF
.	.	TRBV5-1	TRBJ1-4	TGCGCCAGCAGGACCTCAGGTGCAACTAATGAAAAACTGTTTTTT	CASRTSGATNEKLFF
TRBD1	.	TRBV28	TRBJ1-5	TGTGCCAGCAGTTTCCCCCAGGGGGCGCAGGTTAAGCCCCAGCATTTT	CASSFPQGAQVKPQHF
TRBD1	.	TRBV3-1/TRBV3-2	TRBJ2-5	TGTGCCAGCAGCCACAGACAGGGGCAACAGGAGACCCAGTACTTC	CASSHRQGQQETQYF
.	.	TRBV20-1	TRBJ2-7	TGCAGTGCTAGTAAGGAGGGGAGATATTACGAGCAGTACTTC	CSASKEGRYYEQYF
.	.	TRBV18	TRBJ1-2	TGTGCCAGCTCACCCGACACAGGGACCGTTGGGGGCTACACCTTC	CASSPDTGTVGGYTF
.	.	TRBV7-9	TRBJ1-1	TGTGCCAGCAGCTTAGCACCAGGGACACCCCGGTCCACTGAAGCTTTCTTT	CASSLAPGTPRSTEAFF
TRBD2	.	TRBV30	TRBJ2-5	TGTGCCTGGTCCCCGGGACTAGCGGGAGTCGAAGAGACCCAGTACTTC	CAWSPGLAGVEETQYF
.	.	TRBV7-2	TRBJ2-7	TGTGCCAGCAGCTCGCCGGGGACAAGGGAGCAGTACTTC	CASSSPGTREQYF
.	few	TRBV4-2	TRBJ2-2	TGTGCCAGCAGCCCACTACAGGCCTCCGGGGAGCTGTTTTTT	CASSPLQASGELFF
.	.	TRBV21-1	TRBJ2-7	TGTGCCAGCAGCAAAGATGGGGGCTCCTACGAGCAGTACTTC	CASSKDGGSYEQYF
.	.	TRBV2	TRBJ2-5	TGTGCCAGCAGTGAAGCTGGGGCAGGGCTATACGAGACCCAGTACTTC	CASSEAGAGLYETQYF
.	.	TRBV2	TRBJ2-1	TGTGCCAGCGACTCAGGCTCCTACAATGAGCAGTTCTTC	CASDSGSYNEQFF
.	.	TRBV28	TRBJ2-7	TGTGCCAGCAGTTTAACTTACCAGTCCTACGAGCAGTACTTC	CASSLTYQSYEQYF
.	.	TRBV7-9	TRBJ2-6	TGTGCCAGCCGGAGCTCTGGGGCCAACGTCCTGACTTTC	CASRSSGANVLTF
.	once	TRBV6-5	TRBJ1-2	TGTGCCAGCAGTTACGGGCCGGGATATGGCTACACCTTC	CASSYGPGYGYTF
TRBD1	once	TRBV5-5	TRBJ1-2	TGTGCCAGCATCCAGGGACAGGGAGTCTATGGCTACACCTTC	CASIQGQGVYGYTF
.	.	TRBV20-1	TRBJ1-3	TGCAGTGCTAGTGCCACAGATCGTGGAAACACCATATATTTT	CSASATDRGNTIYF
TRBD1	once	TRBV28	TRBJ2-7	TGTGCCAGCAGTTTAACCGGGACAGGGGGCGAGCAGTACTTC	CASSLTGTGGEQYF
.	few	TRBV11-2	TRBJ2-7	TGTGCCAGCAGCCCCGGACAGAGCTCCTACGAGCAGTACTTC	CASSPGQSSYEQYF
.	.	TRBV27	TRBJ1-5	TGTGCCAGCACCTCACTCGGGCCTCCATGGGAGGCCCAGCATTTT	CASTSLGPPWEAQHF
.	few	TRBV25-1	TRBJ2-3	TGTGCCAGAACGGTTACAGATACGCAGTATTTT	CARTVTDTQYF
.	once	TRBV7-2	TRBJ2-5	TGTGCCAGCAGCTTAGGCCAGGGGGGCAGGGAGACCCAGTACTTC	CASSLGQGGRETQYF
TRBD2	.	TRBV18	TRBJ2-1	TGTGCCAGCTCATCAACTAGCGGAGGGGGCTACAATGAGCAGTTCTTC	CASSSTSGGGYNEQFF
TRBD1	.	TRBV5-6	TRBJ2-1	TGTGCCAGCAGCTTCGGGACAGGGGAAAGTGAGCAGTTCTTC	CASSFGTGESEQFF
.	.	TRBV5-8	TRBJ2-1	TGTGCCAGCAGCAAGGGAGGCAGCTCCTACAATGAGCAGTTCTTC	CASSKGGSSYNEQFF
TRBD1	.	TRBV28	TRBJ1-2	TGTGCCAGCAATAAAGGACAGGGAGCTAACTATGGCTACACCTTC	CASNKGQGANYGYTF